Sequencing of this T cell receptor (beta chain) was carried out in a study of T cell changes during pregnancy in multiple sclerosis. With 1 base clipped from V and 4 bases from J, the junction kept 4 bases outside the gene matches. Germline-derived CDR1 and CDR2 are MNHEY and SMNVEV (reference sequence). The CDR3 runs 15 residues. TCRdb's copy holds only in-frame clones and misses some; the assay was immunoSEQ multiplex PCR. The repertoire includes approximately 61,000 clones, about 91% of them detected once, and approximately 3.8% sits in the top ten. The receptor was derived from a female donor in good health, enrolled as a control in a pregnancy study. This specimen consisted of peripheral blood, obtained after pregnancy. The genes are TRBV27 and TRBJ2-1; 7 bases match TRBD2. CDR3 nucleotides: TGTGCCAGCAGTTTATTGGGACTACCATACAATGAGCAGTTCTTC. It is translated as CASSLLGLPYNEQFF.